This is a list of T cell receptor beta chains from one sample in a study of monozygotic twins with inflammatory bowel disease. One entry per CDR3 protein, without DNA, is what TCRdb gives after re-calling the 5' RACE reads. The table for this sample gives approximately 400,000 distinct CDR3 sequences. Sequencing was carried out using blood. The receptors shown here come from a human donor with ulcerative colitis or Crohn's disease, or a healthy co-twin of an affected twin (not recorded which). Each CDR3 is given with its conserved first and last residue. Fields, in order: J gene, V gene, CDR3 protein.

J: TRBJ2-5
V: TRBV5-1
CDR3: CASSLGPTSGRSQYF

J: TRBJ1-2
V: TRBV29-1
CDR3: CSVGGEAGGIFGYTF

J: TRBJ2-1
V: TRBV14
CDR3: CASSQDAGGVLNEQFF

J: TRBJ2-1
V: TRBV28
CDR3: CASSFWDYNEQFF

J: TRBJ2-7
V: TRBV6-6
CDR3: CASSYSLSEQYF

J: TRBJ1-2
V: TRBV6-5
CDR3: CASSLTKNYGYTF

J: TRBJ2-2
V: TRBV5-8
CDR3: CASRDGLPTLFF

J: TRBJ1-4
V: TRBV28
CDR3: CASGMSGATNEKLFF

J: TRBJ2-1
V: TRBV5-1
CDR3: CASSPTAGKPNEQFF

J: TRBJ2-5
V: TRBV10-3
CDR3: CAISEHRLARSPQETQYF

J: TRBJ1-5
V: TRBV20-1
CDR3: CSARPSGRVNQPQHF